This T cell receptor (beta chain) came from a study of shared clonotypes between healthy human individuals. Study observations and caveats: Only blood was sampled, and tissue TCR repertoires likely differ from blood ones. Clonotypes that were shared across a handful of donors made up roughly 5.2% of naive CD4 clonotypes. Clonotypes shared by all four donors outscored non-shared clonotypes in generation probability.

CD45RO-negative, CCR7-positively selected cells formed the naive CD8 fraction, excluding terminally differentiated effector memory CD45RA+ cells. On this clone: As yet, its antigen is unknown.

V was pared by 1 base and J by 3 bases, with 5 bases of the junction left unmatched. The germline V gene encodes CDR1 SGHNT and CDR2 YYREEE (reference sequence). CDR3 length: 16 amino acids. Clones were read by immunoSEQ multiplex PCR, and TCRdb kept only the in-frame ones, dropping some. The data contain 630,000 or so clones, roughly 98% of them singletons. The V call is TRBV5-4, the J call TRBJ2-7; TRBD2 matches 12 bases. The TCR sequence derives from a young man in good health. The sample was naive CD8+ T cells sorted from blood. The CDR3 here is CASSLTSGRYFYEQYF. The CDR3 bases are TGTGCCAGCAGCTTGACTAGCGGGAGGTATTTCTACGAGCAGTACTTC. Filled out from reference TRBV5-4 and TRBJ2-7, the complete variable domain reads ETGVTQSPTHLIKTRGQQVTLRCSSQSGHNTVSWYQQALGQGPQFIFQYYREEENGRGNFPPRFSGLQFPNYSSELNVNALELDDSALYLCASSLTSGRYFYEQYFGPGTRLTVT.